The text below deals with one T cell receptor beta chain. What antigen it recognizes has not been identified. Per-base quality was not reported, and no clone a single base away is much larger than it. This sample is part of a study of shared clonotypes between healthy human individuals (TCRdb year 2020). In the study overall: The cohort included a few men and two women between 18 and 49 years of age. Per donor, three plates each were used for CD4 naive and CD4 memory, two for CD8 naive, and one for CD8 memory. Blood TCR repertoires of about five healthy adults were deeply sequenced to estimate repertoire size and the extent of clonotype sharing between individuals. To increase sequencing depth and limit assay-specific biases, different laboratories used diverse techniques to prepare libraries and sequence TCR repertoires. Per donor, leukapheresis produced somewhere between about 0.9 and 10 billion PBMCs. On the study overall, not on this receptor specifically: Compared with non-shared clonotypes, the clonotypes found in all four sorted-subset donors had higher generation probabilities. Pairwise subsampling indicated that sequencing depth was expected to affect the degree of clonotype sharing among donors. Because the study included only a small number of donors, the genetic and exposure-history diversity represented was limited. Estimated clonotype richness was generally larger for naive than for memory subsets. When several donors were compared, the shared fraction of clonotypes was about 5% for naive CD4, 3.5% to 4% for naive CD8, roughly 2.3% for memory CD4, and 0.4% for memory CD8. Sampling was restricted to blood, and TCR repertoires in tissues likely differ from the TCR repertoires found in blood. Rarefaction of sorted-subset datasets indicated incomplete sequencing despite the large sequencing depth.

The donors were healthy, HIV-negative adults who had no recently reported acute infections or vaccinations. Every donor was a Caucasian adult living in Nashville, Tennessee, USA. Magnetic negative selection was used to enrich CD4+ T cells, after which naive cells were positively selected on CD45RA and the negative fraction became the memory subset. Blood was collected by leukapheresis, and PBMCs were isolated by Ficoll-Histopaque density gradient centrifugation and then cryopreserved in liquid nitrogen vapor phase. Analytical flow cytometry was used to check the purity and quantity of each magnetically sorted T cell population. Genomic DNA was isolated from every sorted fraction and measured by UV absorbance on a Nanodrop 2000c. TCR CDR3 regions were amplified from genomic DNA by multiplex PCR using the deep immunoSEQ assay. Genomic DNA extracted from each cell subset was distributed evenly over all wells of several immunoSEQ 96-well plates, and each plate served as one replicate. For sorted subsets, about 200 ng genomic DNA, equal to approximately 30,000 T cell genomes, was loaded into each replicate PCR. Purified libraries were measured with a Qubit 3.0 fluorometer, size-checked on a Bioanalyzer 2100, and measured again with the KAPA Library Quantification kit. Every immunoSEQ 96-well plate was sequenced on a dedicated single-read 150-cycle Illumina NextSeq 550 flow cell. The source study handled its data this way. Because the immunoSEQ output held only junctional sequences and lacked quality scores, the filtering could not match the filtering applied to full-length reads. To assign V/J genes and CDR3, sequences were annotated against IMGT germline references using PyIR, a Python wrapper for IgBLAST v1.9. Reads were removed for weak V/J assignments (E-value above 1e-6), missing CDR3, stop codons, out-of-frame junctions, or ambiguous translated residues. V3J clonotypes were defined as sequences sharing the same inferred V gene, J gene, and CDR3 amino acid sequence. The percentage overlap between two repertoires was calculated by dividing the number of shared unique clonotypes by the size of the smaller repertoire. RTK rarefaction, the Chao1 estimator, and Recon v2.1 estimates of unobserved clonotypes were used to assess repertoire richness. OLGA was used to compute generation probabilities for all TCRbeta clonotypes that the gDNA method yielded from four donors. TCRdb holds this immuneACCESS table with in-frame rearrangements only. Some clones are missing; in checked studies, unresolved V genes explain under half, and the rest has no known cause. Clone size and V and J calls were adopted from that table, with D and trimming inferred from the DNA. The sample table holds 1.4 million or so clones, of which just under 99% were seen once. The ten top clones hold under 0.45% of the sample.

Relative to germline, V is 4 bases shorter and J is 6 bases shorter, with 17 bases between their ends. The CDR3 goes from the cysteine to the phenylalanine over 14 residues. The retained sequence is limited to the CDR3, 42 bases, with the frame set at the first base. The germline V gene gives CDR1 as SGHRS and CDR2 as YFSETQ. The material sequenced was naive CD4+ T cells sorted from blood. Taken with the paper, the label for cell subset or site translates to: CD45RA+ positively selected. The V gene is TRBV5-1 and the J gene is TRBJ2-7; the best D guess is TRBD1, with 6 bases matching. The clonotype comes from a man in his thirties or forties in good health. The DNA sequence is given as TGCGCCAGCAGCAGGACCGCGATAGGGGGCGAGCAGTACTTC. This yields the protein CASSRTAIGGEQYF.